This T cell receptor beta chain is drawn from a study of post-analysis software for immune sequencing data. Background on the study: Patients had relapsing-remitting, secondary progressive or progressive-relapsing multiple sclerosis; some lacked subtype.

Germline-derived CDR1 and CDR2 are KGHDR and SFDVKD. This CDR3 comprises 15 residues. V gave up 5 bases and J gave up 3 bases; unmatched junction bases: 6. Whole-study results and caveats: Patients with multiple sclerosis recorded significantly lower normalized Chao1 diversity than controls, the study found. Patients carried a handful of TRBV segments more frequently than controls did, and TRBV5-6, TRBV5-1 and TRBV20-1 were among them.

Comment on this clonotype: Its antigen is unknown.

Incorporated into the TCR beta cDNA libraries were unique molecular identifiers, which served to reduce PCR and sequencing biases. TCRdb re-called the PCR reads through MiXCR, storing one row per CDR3 protein. The sample carries about 540,000 distinct CDR3 sequences, 30% to 40% recorded once. This clonotype originated in a girl younger than 18 with multiple sclerosis. The sequenced sample consisted of blood. The V gene is TRBV24-1, the J gene TRBJ2-3; 8 bases agree with TRBD2. The CDR3 reads CATSGASGGTDTQYF. The CDR3 nucleotides are TGTGCCACCAGTGGGGCCAGCGGGGGAACAGATACGCAGTATTTT.